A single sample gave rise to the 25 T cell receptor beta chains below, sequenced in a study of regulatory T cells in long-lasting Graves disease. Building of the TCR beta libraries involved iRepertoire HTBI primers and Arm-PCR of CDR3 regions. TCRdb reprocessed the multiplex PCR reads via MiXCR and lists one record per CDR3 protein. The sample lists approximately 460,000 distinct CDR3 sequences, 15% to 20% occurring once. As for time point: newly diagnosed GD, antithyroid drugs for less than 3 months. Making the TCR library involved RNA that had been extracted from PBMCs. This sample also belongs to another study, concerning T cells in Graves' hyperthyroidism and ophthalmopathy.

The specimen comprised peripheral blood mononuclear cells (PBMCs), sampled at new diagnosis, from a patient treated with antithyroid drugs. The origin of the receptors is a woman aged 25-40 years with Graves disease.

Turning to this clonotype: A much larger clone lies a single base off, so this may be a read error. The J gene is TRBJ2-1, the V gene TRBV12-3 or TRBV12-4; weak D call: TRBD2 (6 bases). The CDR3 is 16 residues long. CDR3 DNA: TGTGCCAGCAGTTTATCCACGGGAGTGACCTACAGTGAGCAGTTCTTC. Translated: CASSLSTGVTYSEQFF.

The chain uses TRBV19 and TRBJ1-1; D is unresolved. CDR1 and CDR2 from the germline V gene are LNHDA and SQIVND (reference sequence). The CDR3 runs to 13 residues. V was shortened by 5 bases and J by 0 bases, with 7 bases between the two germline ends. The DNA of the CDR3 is TGTGCCAGTAGTGGAGAGGTGAACACTGAAGCTTTCTTT. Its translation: CASSGEVNTEAFF. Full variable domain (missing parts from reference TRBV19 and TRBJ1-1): DGGITQSPKYLFRKEGQNVTLSCEQNLNHDAMYWYRQDPGQGLRLIYYSQIVNDFQKGDIAEGYSVSREKKESFPLTVTSAQKNPTAFYLCASSGEVNTEAFFGQGTRLTVV.

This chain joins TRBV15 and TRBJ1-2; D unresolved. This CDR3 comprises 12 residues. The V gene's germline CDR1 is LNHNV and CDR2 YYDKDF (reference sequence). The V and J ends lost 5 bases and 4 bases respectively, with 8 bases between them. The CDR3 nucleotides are TGTGCCACCAGCTTTGATTTCTATGGCTACACCTTC. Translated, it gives CATSFDFYGYTF.

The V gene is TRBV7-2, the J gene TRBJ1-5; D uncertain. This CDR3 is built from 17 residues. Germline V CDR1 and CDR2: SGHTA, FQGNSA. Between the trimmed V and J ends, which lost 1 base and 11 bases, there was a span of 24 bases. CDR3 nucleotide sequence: TGTGCCAGCAGCTTAGTCCAAAGGGATTTAGAGGGCCACGCCCAGCATTTT. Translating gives CASSLVQRDLEGHAQHF.

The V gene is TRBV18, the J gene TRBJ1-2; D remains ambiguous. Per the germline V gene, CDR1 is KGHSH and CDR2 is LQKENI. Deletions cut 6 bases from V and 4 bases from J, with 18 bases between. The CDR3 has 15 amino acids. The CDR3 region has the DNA TGTGCCAGCTCCACTTCTGCAACCGGAGGCTATGGCTACACCTTC. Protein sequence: CASSTSATGGYGYTF. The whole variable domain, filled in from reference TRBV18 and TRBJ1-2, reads NAGVMQNPRHLVRRRGQEARLRCSPMKGHSHVYWYRQLPEEGLKFMVYLQKENIIDESGMPKERFSAEFPKEGPSILRIQQVVRGDSAAYFCASSTSATGGYGYTFGSGTRLTVV.

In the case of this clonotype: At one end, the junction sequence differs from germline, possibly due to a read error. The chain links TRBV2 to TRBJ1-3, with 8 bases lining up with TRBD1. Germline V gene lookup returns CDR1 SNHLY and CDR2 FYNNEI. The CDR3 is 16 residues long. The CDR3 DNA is TGTGCCAGCAATGAACAGGGGGGCTTCTCTGGAAACACCATATATTTT. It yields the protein CASNEQGGFSGNTIYF.

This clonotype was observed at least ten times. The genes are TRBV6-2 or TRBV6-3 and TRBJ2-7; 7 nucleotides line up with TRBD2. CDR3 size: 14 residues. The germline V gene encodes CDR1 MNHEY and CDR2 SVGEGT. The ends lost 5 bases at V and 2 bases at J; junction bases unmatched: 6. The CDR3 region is CASSPGLEAYEQYF. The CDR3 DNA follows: TGTGCCAGCAGTCCCGGACTAGAGGCCTACGAGCAGTACTTC.

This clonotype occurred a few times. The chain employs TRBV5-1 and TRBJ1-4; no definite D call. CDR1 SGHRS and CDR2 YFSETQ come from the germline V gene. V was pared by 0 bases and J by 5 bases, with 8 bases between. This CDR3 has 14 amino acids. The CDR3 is CASSLGRSNEKLFF. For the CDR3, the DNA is TGCGCCAGCAGCTTGGGACGTTCCAATGAAAAACTGTTTTTT. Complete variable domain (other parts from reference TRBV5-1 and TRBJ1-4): KAGVTQTPRYLIKTRGQQVTLSCSPISGHRSVSWYQQTPGQGLQFLFEYFSETQRNKGNFPGRFSGRQFSNSRSEMNVSTLELGDSALYLCASSLGRSNEKLFFGSGTQLSVL.

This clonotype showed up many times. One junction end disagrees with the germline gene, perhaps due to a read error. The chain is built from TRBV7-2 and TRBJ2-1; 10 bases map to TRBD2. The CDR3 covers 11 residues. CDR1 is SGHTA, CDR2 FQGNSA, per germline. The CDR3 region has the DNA TGTGCCAGCAGCTTATGGACTAGCGGAGGCTTC. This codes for CASSLWTSGGF.

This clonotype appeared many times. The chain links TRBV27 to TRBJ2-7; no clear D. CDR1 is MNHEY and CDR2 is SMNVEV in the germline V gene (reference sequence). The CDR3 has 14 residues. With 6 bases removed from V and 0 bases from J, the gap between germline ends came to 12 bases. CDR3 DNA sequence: TGTGCCAGCAGCGGCACGGACGGCTCCTACGAGCAGTACTTC. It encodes CASSGTDGSYEQYF.

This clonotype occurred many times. CDR3 sequence: CASSPFAGGTFNEQFF. In nucleotides, the CDR3 is TGTGCCAGCAGTCCCTTTGCGGGAGGTACGTTCAATGAGCAGTTCTTC. This chain connects TRBV28 to TRBJ2-1; TRBD2 agrees at 8 bases. V shed 5 bases and J 6 bases; nucleotides not matched to a gene: 12. There are 16 residues in the CDR3. Germline loops: CDR1 MDHEN, CDR2 SYDVKM.

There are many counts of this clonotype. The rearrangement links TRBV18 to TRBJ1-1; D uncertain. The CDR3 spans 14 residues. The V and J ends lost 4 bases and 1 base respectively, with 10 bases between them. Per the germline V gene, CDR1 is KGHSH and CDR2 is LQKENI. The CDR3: CASSQSEGNTEAFF. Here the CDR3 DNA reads TGTGCCAGCTCACAATCGGAGGGGAACACTGAAGCTTTCTTT. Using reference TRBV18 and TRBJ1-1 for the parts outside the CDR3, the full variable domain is NAGVMQNPRHLVRRRGQEARLRCSPMKGHSHVYWYRQLPEEGLKFMVYLQKENIIDESGMPKERFSAEFPKEGPSILRIQQVVRGDSAAYFCASSQSEGNTEAFFGQGTRLTVV.

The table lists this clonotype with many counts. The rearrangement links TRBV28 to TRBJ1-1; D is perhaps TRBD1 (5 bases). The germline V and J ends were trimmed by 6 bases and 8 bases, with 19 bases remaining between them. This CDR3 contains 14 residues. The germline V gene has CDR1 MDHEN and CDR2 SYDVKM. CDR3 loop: CASSLHQSGVEAFF. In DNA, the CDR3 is TGTGCCAGCAGCCTACATCAGTCGGGGGTCGAAGCTTTCTTT.

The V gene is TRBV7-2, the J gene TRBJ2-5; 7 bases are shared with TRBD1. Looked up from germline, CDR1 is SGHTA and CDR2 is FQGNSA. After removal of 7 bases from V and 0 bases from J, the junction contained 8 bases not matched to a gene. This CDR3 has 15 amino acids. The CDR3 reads CASTNYGTDQETQYF. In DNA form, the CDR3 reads TGTGCCAGCACGAACTACGGGACAGACCAAGAGACCCAGTACTTC.

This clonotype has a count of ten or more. CDR3 region: CASSYGQGMAFF. The CDR3, as DNA: TGTGCCAGCAGCTACGGACAGGGGATGGCTTTCTTT. The chain joins TRBV5-5 to TRBJ1-1; 9 bases line up with TRBD1. This CDR3 contains 12 residues. The trim removed 3 bases at V and 11 bases at J, leaving 5 bases unmatched. Germline V CDR1 and CDR2: SGHKS, YYEKEE (reference sequence).

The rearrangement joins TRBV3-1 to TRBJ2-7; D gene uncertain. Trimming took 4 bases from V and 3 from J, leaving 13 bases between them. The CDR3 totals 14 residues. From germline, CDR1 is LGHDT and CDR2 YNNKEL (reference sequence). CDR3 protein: CASSLQGPYYEQYF. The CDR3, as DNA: TGTGCCAGCAGCCTCCAAGGGCCATACTACGAGCAGTACTTC.

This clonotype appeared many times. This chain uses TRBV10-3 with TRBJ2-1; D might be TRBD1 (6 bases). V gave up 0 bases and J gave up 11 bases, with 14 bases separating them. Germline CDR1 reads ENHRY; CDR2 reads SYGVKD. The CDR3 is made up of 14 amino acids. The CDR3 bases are TGTGCCATCAGTGAGTCGACAGGAAAAGCCAAGCAGTTCTTC. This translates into CAISESTGKAKQFF.

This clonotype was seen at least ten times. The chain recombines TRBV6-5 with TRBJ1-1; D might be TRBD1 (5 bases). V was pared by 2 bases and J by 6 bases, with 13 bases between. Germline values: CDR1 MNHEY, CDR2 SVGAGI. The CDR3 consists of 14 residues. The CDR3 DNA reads TGTGCCAGCAGTTACACTTCAGGGCAGCCTGAAGCTTTCTTT. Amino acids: CASSYTSGQPEAFF.

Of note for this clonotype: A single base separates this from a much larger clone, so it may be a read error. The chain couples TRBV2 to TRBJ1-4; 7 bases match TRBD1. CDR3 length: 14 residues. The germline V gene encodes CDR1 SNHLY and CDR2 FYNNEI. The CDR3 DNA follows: TGTGCCAGCAGTGAAGGAACAGGGGATGAAGAACTGTTTTTT. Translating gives CASSEGTGDEELFF. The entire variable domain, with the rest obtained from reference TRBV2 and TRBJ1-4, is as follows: EPEVTQTPSHQVTQMGQEVILRCVPISNHLYFYWYRQILGQKVEFLVSFYNNEISEKSEIFDDQFSVERPDGSNFTLKIRSTKLEDSAMYFCASSEGTGDEELFFGSGTQLSVL.

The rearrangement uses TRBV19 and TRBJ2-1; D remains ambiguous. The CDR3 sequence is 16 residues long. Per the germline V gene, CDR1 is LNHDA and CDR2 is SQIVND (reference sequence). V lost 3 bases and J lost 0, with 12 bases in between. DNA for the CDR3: TGTGCCAGTAGTATGTCTGGTCGACCCTCCTACAATGAGCAGTTCTTC. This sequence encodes CASSMSGRPSYNEQFF.

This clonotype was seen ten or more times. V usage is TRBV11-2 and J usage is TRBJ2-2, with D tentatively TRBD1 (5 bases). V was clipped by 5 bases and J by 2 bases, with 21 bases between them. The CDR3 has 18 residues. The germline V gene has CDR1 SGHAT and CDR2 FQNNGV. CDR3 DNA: TGTGCCAGCAGCCCTCAAAGACCCGACAGTGATAACACCGGGGAGCTGTTTTTT. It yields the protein CASSPQRPDSDNTGELFF.

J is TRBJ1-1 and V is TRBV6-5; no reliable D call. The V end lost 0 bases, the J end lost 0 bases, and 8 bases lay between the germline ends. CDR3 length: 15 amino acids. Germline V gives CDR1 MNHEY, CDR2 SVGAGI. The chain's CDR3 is CASSYSANMNTEAFF. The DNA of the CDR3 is TGTGCCAGCAGTTACTCCGCGAACATGAACACTGAAGCTTTCTTT.

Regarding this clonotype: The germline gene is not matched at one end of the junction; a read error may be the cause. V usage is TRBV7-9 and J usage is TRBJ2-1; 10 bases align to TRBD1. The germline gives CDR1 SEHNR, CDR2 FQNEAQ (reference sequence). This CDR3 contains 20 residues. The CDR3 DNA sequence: TGTGCCAGCAGTACTCCCGGGACAGGGGCAAATAGCAGCTCCTACAATGAGCAGTCCTTC. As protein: CASSTPGTGANSSSYNEQSF.

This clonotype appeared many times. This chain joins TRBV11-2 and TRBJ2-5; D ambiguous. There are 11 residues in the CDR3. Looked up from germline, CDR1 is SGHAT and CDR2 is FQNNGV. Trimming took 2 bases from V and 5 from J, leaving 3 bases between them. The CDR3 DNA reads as TGTGCCAGCAGCTTAACTGAGACCCAGTACTTC. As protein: CASSLTETQYF.

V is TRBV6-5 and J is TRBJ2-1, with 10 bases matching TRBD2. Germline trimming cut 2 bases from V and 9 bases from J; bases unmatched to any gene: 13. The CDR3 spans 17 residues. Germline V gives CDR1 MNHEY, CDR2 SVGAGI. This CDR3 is CASSYVGETSGYVEQFF. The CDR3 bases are TGTGCCAGCAGTTACGTGGGGGAGACTAGCGGGTATGTTGAGCAGTTCTTC.